The rows below give T cell receptor beta chains drawn from one sample of a study of T cell responses to AZD1222 COVID-19 vaccine. Some clones are missing from TCRdb's copy, which holds only in-frame ones; the method was immunoSEQ multiplex PCR. This sample carries around 100,000 clones, more than 85% of them seen once, and the ten largest clones take approximately 5%. Source: peripheral blood, taken on day 0 of AZD1222 vaccination. The origin of the receptors is an adult in good health. Each CDR3 is given with its conserved first and last residue. D genes are given only for firm matches. Clone size appears in some rows only: once, few, many, or a class for an expanded clone.

NA	TRBD2	TRBV11-2	TRBJ2-5	CASSPRGDRQETQYF	TGTGCCAGCAGCCCACGGGGGGACCGCCAAGAGACCCAGTACTTC
NA	TRBD1	TRBV19	TRBJ2-7	CASSVNRGLSYEQYF	TGTGCCAGTAGTGTCAACAGGGGGCTCTCCTACGAGCAGTACTTC
NA	TRBD1	TRBV6-6	TRBJ2-7	CASSPVGTGYEQYF	TGTGCCAGCAGTCCAGTCGGGACAGGGTACGAGCAGTACTTC
NA	TRBD1	TRBV30	TRBJ2-7	CAWRGQGWEQYF	TGTGCCTGGAGGGGACAGGGGTGGGAGCAGTACTTC
NA	TRBD2	TRBV5-1	TRBJ2-3	CASKGLAGTDTQYF	TGCGCCAGCAAGGGGCTAGCGGGCACAGATACGCAGTATTTT
NA	TRBD1	TRBV11-2	TRBJ2-7	CASSLSRGSYEQYF	TGTGCCAGCAGCTTAAGCAGGGGGTCCTACGAGCAGTACTTC
NA	NA	TRBV9	TRBJ1-3	CASSVGTELSGNTIYF	TGTGCCAGCAGCGTAGGGACAGAACTCTCTGGAAACACCATATATTTT
NA	TRBD1	TRBV12-3/TRBV12-4	TRBJ2-7	CASSFRGEQYF	TGTGCCAGCAGTTTCAGGGGGGAGCAGTACTTC
once	TRBD2	TRBV4-2	TRBJ2-3	CASSPRTSGGSTDTQYF	TGTGCCAGCAGCCCACGGACTAGCGGGGGGTCCACAGATACGCAGTATTTT
NA	TRBD1	TRBV10-3	TRBJ1-2	CAINRDRSLLYGYTF	TGTGCCATCAATCGGGACAGATCCCTTCTCTATGGCTACACCTTC
few	TRBD2	TRBV7-2	TRBJ2-7	CASSSLAASYEQYF	TGTGCCAGCAGCTCACTAGCGGCTAGCTACGAGCAGTACTTC
few	NA	TRBV4-1	TRBJ1-5	CASSQVGDDQPQHF	TGCGCCAGCAGCCAAGTAGGAGACGATCAGCCCCAGCATTTT
NA	NA	TRBV9	TRBJ2-5	CASSAKGWQETQYF	TGTGCCAGCAGCGCTAAGGGGTGGCAAGAGACCCAGTACTTC
NA	NA	TRBV5-1	TRBJ1-1	CASSLFGQTEAFF	TGCGCCAGCAGCCTTTTCGGACAGACTGAAGCTTTCTTT